Detailed here is one T cell receptor beta chain. This record belongs to a study of shared T cell receptors in the human thymus. Clones were sequenced by immunoSEQ multiplex PCR, and TCRdb holds only the in-frame ones, with some missing. This repertoire shows 640,000 or so clones, around 87% found once; its top ten account for more than 0.009%. Germline V CDR1 and CDR2: LNHDA, SQIVND (reference sequence). With V trimmed by 7 bases and J by 4 bases, 8 bases remained unmatched. The CDR3 sequence is 14 residues long. This sample also belongs to another study, concerning human thymus T cells. Per that paper: Corrective heart surgery yielded the resections from which the thymus tissue came. Thymic and blood repertoires seemed to show skewed V and J gene use. Related research described thymic repertoires that were highly overlapping among unrelated individuals.

J is TRBJ2-5 and V is TRBV19, with 8 bases that match TRBD2. The receptor was isolated from a boy under two years old with a congenital heart defect. The sample taken for sequencing was thymocytes. The CDR3 spells CASKTAGGGETQYF. As DNA, the CDR3 is TGTGCCAGTAAGACCGCGGGGGGTGGAGAGACCCAGTACTTC.